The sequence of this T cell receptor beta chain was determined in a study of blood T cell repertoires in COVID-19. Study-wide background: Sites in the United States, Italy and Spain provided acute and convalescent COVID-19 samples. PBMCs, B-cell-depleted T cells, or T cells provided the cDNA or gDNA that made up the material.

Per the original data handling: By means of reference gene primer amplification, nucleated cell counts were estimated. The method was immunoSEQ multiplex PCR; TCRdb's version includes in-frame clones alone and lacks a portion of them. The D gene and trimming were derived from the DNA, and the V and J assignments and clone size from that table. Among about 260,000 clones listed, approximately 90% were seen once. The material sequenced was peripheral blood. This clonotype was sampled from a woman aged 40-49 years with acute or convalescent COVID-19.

The CDR3 here is CASGQGGHNEQFF. The CDR3 DNA sequence: TGTGCCAGCGGACAGGGGGGACACAATGAGCAGTTCTTC. The chain uses TRBV27 and TRBJ2-1; 10 nucleotides agree with TRBD1. V lost 8 bases, J lost 5 bases, and 3 bases stayed unmatched. CDR3 length equals 13 residues. Germline CDR1 MNHEY, CDR2 SMNVEV (reference sequence).